These T cell receptor beta chains were read from a single sample in a study of early stage breast cancer tumors. Data came from immunoSEQ multiplex PCR; TCRdb stores just in-frame clones and leaves some out. The sample lists tens of thousands of clones, around 67% occurring once. Sequenced material: blood. These receptors originate from a person in their forties with breast cancer. Both conserved end residues are part of each CDR3. D genes are given only for firm matches. Where a row states a size, it is once, few, many or the class of an expanded clone; other rows omit it.

clone size,D gene,V gene,J gene,CDR3 DNA,CDR3 protein
few,NA,TRBV19,TRBJ1-1,TGTGCCAGTTCAACAGGTTTGAACACTGAAGCTTTCTTT,CASSTGLNTEAFF
NA,NA,TRBV6-4,TRBJ2-6,TGTGCCAGCAGTGTCGGGGAAAGCTCTGGGGCCAACGTCCTGACTTTC,CASSVGESSGANVLTF
once,NA,TRBV27,TRBJ2-7,TGTGCCAGCAGTTCGGGAGTAAGCTACGAGCAGTACTTC,CASSSGVSYEQYF
NA,NA,TRBV19,TRBJ1-5,TGTGCCAGTACCCGGGTCCACTTCAGCAATCAGCCCCAGCATTTT,CASTRVHFSNQPQHF
NA,NA,TRBV11-2,TRBJ2-5,TGTGCCAGCAGCCCTGATTGGCAAGAGACCCAGTACTTC,CASSPDWQETQYF
NA,NA,TRBV30,TRBJ1-1,TGTGCCCGGTGGTCCACTGAAGCTTTCTTT,CARWSTEAFF
NA,NA,TRBV6-5,TRBJ2-7,TGTGCCAGCAGTTTAGTAGGGTTCTACGAGCAGTACTTC,CASSLVGFYEQYF
NA,NA,TRBV4-3,TRBJ2-1,TGCGCCAGCAGCCAAGATCAACCTCACAATGAGCAGTTCTTC,CASSQDQPHNEQFF
NA,NA,TRBV7-2,TRBJ1-1,TGTGCCAGCAGCTTTACACCGGGACATGAAGCTTTCTTT,CASSFTPGHEAFF
once,NA,TRBV6-5,TRBJ2-1,TGTGCCAGCAGTTACTCGACAGTCTACAATGAGCAGTTCTTC,CASSYSTVYNEQFF
NA,TRBD1,TRBV5-1,TRBJ1-4,TGCGCCAGCAGCACCAGGACAGGGAAAGATGAAAAACTGTTTTTT,CASSTRTGKDEKLFF
NA,NA,TRBV7-9,TRBJ2-5,TGTGCCAGCAGATATGACAGATGGGAGACCCAGTACTTC,CASRYDRWETQYF
NA,NA,TRBV2,TRBJ1-1,TGTGCCAGCAGTGAGGACAGCGAGATGAACACTGAAGCTTTCTTT,CASSEDSEMNTEAFF
few,NA,TRBV11-2,TRBJ2-7,TGTGCCAGCAGCTTAGAGAGTCAGAACTACGAGCAGTACTTC,CASSLESQNYEQYF
NA,NA,TRBV7-3,TRBJ2-1,TGTGCCAGCAGCTTAAAGGCCCTTGGGGGCTACAATGAGCAGTTCTTC,CASSLKALGGYNEQFF
NA,NA,TRBV18,TRBJ2-7,TGTGCCAGCTCACCCCAGAGTGCCCCCTACGAGCAGTACTTC,CASSPQSAPYEQYF
few,NA,TRBV2,TRBJ2-2,TGTGCCAGCAGCCGACGCAGGGAGATCGGGGAGCTGTTTTTT,CASSRRREIGELFF
NA,TRBD1,TRBV7-2,TRBJ2-1,TGTGCCAGCAGACGGACAGGGGCGGATGAGCAGTTCTTC,CASRRTGADEQFF
NA,TRBD2,TRBV7-9,TRBJ2-1,TGTGCCAGCAGCTCCGCTAGCGGGAGGTACGCCCGCTTGAGCGAGCAGTTCTTC,CASSSASGRYARLSEQFF
NA,NA,TRBV15,TRBJ1-1,TGTGCCACCAGCAGGGGCGGTGTGATTCTTTCTAACACTGAAGCTTTCTTT,CATSRGGVILSNTEAFF
few,NA,TRBV30,TRBJ1-5,TGTGCCTGGAGTCGGGAGGGCAATCAGCCCCAGCATTTT,CAWSREGNQPQHF
few,NA,TRBV14,TRBJ2-3,TGTGCCAGCAGCCACATCTTCGGAGGAGATACGCAGTATTTT,CASSHIFGGDTQYF
NA,NA,TRBV4-2,TRBJ1-3,TGTGCCAGCAGCCAACGAGGACTGACGACTGGAAACACCATATATTTT,CASSQRGLTTGNTIYF
NA,TRBD2,TRBV2,TRBJ2-7,TGTGCCAGCAGTGAGGGACTAGCGTCTCACGAGCAGTACTTC,CASSEGLASHEQYF
NA,TRBD2,TRBV11-2,TRBJ2-2,TGTGCCAGCAGCAGGGAGCGGGGGGCAGACGGGGAGCTGTTTTTT,CASSRERGADGELFF
few,TRBD2,TRBV28,TRBJ2-1,TGTGCCAGCAGTTTAATCGTTCTAGCGGGAAAGGGTGAGCAGTTCTTC,CASSLIVLAGKGEQFF
NA,NA,TRBV7-2,TRBJ2-7,TGTGCCAGCAGCTCAGGAGGCCTAGGGGGGCTGGGGCAGTACTTC,CASSSGGLGGLGQYF
NA,NA,TRBV19,TRBJ2-6,TGTGCCAGTAATCCGGGATACTCTGGGGCCAACGTCCTGACTTTC,CASNPGYSGANVLTF
NA,NA,TRBV28,TRBJ1-2,TGTGCCAGCCAGCGGGGGTGGAGTGGCTACACCTTC,CASQRGWSGYTF
NA,NA,TRBV9,TRBJ1-2,TGTGCCAGCAGCGTAGCTGATGGGACCGCGGTCTATGGCTACACCTTC,CASSVADGTAVYGYTF
NA,TRBD1,TRBV9,TRBJ1-2,TGTGCCAGCAGCCCACTCACCGGACAGGGGATGGATTATGGCTACACCTTC,CASSPLTGQGMDYGYTF
NA,NA,TRBV7-9,TRBJ2-6,TGTGCCAGCAGCTTAGGACTGACCTGGGCCTCTGGGGCCAACGTCCTGACTTTC,CASSLGLTWASGANVLTF
NA,TRBD2,TRBV4-1,TRBJ2-3,TGCGCCAGCAGCCAGCGGGAGGCAGATACGCAGTATTTT,CASSQREADTQYF
NA,NA,TRBV27,TRBJ1-2,TGTGCCAGCAGTTTAAGTCATCAGAACTATGGCTACACCTTC,CASSLSHQNYGYTF
few,NA,TRBV5-1,TRBJ2-5,TGCGCCAGCAGCGTCATCCGGCAGGAGACCCAGTACTTC,CASSVIRQETQYF
NA,NA,TRBV7-2,TRBJ2-1,TGTGCCAGCAGGCAATACAATGAGCAGTTCTTC,CASRQYNEQFF
NA,NA,TRBV14,TRBJ1-1,TGTGCCAGCAGCCACCTAGGGGGGACTGAAGCTTTCTTT,CASSHLGGTEAFF
NA,NA,TRBV4-2,TRBJ2-3,TGTGCCAGCAGCCAGGAAGGGAGTTCAGATACGCAGTATTTT,CASSQEGSSDTQYF
NA,NA,TRBV9,TRBJ2-1,TGTGCCAGCAGCGTAGAAGGGAGTCCCTACAATGAGCAGTTCTTC,CASSVEGSPYNEQFF
NA,TRBD1,TRBV30,TRBJ2-5,TGTGCCTGGGGGACAGGGTACGAGTACTTC,CAWGTGYEYF
once,TRBD1,TRBV25-1,TRBJ2-2,TGTGCCAGCAGTGCCGCGGGACAGGAAAGATGGGCCGGGGAGCTGTTTTTT,CASSAAGQERWAGELFF
NA,TRBD1,TRBV30,TRBJ1-1,TGTGCCTGGAGTGAATGGGACAGGGGGATGAACACTGAAGCTTTCTTT,CAWSEWDRGMNTEAFF